Presented here are 6 T cell receptor beta chains from one specimen sequenced in a study of patients and donors after allogeneic stem cell transplantation (dated by TCRdb to 2020 to 2022). The library relied on RT-PCR. Sequencer: NextSeq 550. The raw public data were reprocessed by TCRdb itself: fastp quality trimming at Q25, MiXCR clonotype calling, in-frame beta chains only. Each CDR3 protein gets just one entry, which takes the most common genes and DNA from the rows behind it. This sample lists 28,000 or so distinct CDR3 sequences; almost 7% were detected once. The ten top clones hold just under 35% of the sample. Sequenced: blood, either unsorted or a sorted T cell fraction (not recorded which). The receptors were gathered from a human donor who was either an allogeneic HSCT recipient or a stem cell or donor lymphocyte infusion donor (not recorded which). It is not recorded whose cells these are; they may come from a transplant donor.

This clonotype was counted at least ten times. J is TRBJ2-7 and V is TRBV29-1; no firm D call. This CDR3 is built from 11 residues. The V and J ends lost 4 bases and 3 bases respectively, with 7 bases between them. The germline V gene encodes CDR1 SQVTM and CDR2 ANQGSEA. In nucleotides, the CDR3 is TGCAGCGTTGTGAGTGTCTACGAGCAGTACTTC. Translating it yields CSVVSVYEQYF.

At least ten counts were recorded for this clonotype. The chain carries TRBV20-1 and TRBJ2-1; D not resolved. This CDR3 contains 13 residues. Germline-derived CDR1 and CDR2 are DFQATT and SNEGSKA (reference sequence). Between the trimmed V and J ends, which lost 1 base and 10 bases, there was a span of 14 bases. CDR3 sequence (DNA): TGCAGTGCTAGAGGCCTTATAGTGGGCGAGCAGTTCTTC. This encodes CSARGLIVGEQFF.

This clonotype was observed at least ten times. The rearrangement joins TRBV6-1 to TRBJ1-5; D remains ambiguous. From germline, CDR1 is MNHNS and CDR2 SASEGT. The CDR3 has 13 amino acids. Trimming took off 7 bases at V and 3 bases at J, with 10 bases between the two ends. In DNA form, the CDR3 reads TGTGCCAGCAAAATGGGTCTCAATCAGCCCCAGCATTTT. It encodes CASKMGLNQPQHF.

The genes are TRBV19 and TRBJ2-7; 7 positions match TRBD2. This CDR3 region has 16 residues. Germline CDR1 and CDR2: LNHDA and SQIVND (reference sequence). V lost 3 bases and J lost 2; bases outside the gene matches: 10. CDR3 in amino acids: CASSIRVAGKAYEQYF. In nucleotides, the CDR3 is TGTGCCAGTAGTATTCGGGTAGCGGGCAAAGCCTACGAGCAGTACTTC.

There are many counts of this clonotype. The CDR3 is CSARDEVPGSPLHF. As DNA, the CDR3 is TGCAGTGCTAGAGATGAAGTGCCGGGGTCACCCCTCCACTTT. This chain uses TRBV20-1 with TRBJ1-6; D ambiguous. The length of the CDR3 is 14 residues. The V gene lost 0 bases and the J gene lost 10 bases, with 13 bases spanning the gap. Per the germline V gene, CDR1 is DFQATT and CDR2 is SNEGSKA (reference sequence).

J is TRBJ2-7 and V is TRBV3-1; a weak D match, TRBD2 (6 bases). V dropped 3 bases and J dropped 2 bases, with 17 bases sitting between them. Germline V gene sequence: CDR1 LGHDT, CDR2 YNNKEL (reference sequence). This CDR3 is built from 16 residues. The CDR3 is CASSQGLGLAAYEQYF. CDR3 in DNA: TGTGCCAGCAGCCAGGGTCTGGGTTTAGCGGCCTACGAGCAGTACTTC.